Below are 30 T cell receptor beta chains sequenced from a single sample in a study of T cell responses to AZD1222 COVID-19 vaccine. Assay used: immunoSEQ multiplex PCR; TCRdb lists only in-frame clones, some missing. Among some 150,000 clones listed, about 90% were seen once. This specimen was peripheral blood, taken on day 0 of AZD1222 vaccination. The receptors come from an adult in good health.

This clone showed up just once. This chain uses TRBV10-1 with TRBJ1-1; no definite D call. Trimming stripped 3 bases from V and 1 base from J, with 9 bases between. This CDR3 is 14 amino acids long. CDR1 is WNHNN and CDR2 is SYGVQD in the germline V gene (reference sequence). This CDR3 reads CASSDGDTNTEAFF. Written as DNA, the CDR3 is TGCGCCAGCAGTGACGGAGACACGAACACTGAAGCTTTCTTT.

The chain carries TRBV4-1 and TRBJ2-7; D gene uncertain. Germline V gene lookup returns CDR1 MGHRA and CDR2 YSYEKL. The ends were cut back, 3 bases at V and 3 bases at J, with 9 bases in the middle. The length of the CDR3 is 13 residues. The chain's CDR3 is CASSHGEVYEQYF. CDR3 in DNA: TGCGCCAGCAGCCATGGGGAAGTCTACGAGCAGTACTTC.

The rearrangement uses TRBV3-1 (or the pseudogene TRBV3-2) and TRBJ2-1, with D possibly being TRBD1 (7 bases). Per germline, CDR1 LGHDT and CDR2 YNNKEL (reference sequence). V was cut by 4 bases and J by 6 bases, with 22 bases left in between. This CDR3 contains 17 residues. CDR3: CASSLLSGPGGSNEQFF. CDR3 sequence (DNA): TGTGCCAGCAGCCTCCTGTCGGGGCCAGGGGGGTCCAATGAGCAGTTCTTC.

The chain links TRBV11-2 to TRBJ1-1, with a weak D call TRBD1 (5 bases). CDR1 SGHAT and CDR2 FQNNGV come from the germline V gene. V lost 1 base, J lost 4 bases, and 16 bases lay in between. CDR3 size: 16 residues. The CDR3 reads CASSLGDGPWGTEAFF. The CDR3 DNA is TGTGCCAGCAGCTTAGGGGACGGGCCGTGGGGCACTGAAGCTTTCTTT.

The chain carries TRBV6-2 or TRBV6-3 and TRBJ2-2; 10 bases line up with TRBD2. The CDR3 extends over 18 amino acids. V was clipped by 2 bases and J by 2 bases; unmatched bases: 8. CDR1 and CDR2 from the germline V gene are MNHEY and SVGEGT. CDR3 residues: CASSYIVSGRTNTGELFF. The CDR3 nucleotides are TGTGCCAGCAGTTACATCGTTAGCGGGAGGACCAACACCGGGGAGCTGTTTTTT.

The chain recombines TRBV3-1 (or the pseudogene TRBV3-2) with TRBJ2-1, with TRBD2 matching 13 bases. Germline V gene data show CDR1 as LGHDT and CDR2 as YNNKEL (reference sequence). V trimming: 4 bases; J trimming: 7 bases; junction bases outside the gene matches: 7. CDR3 size: 16 residues. The CDR3 protein is CASSPSTSGRVNEQFF. The CDR3 region has the DNA TGTGCCAGCAGCCCCTCAACTAGCGGGAGGGTGAATGAGCAGTTCTTC.

This sequence joins TRBV9 and TRBJ1-2, with 11 bases lining up with TRBD1. V shed 0 bases and J 7 bases; nucleotides not matched to a gene: 2. In germline, CDR1 is SGDLS, CDR2 YYNGEE. This CDR3 is built from 14 residues. The CDR3 DNA is TGTGCCAGCAGCGTAGTTGGGACAGGGGGTGGCTACACCTTC. Its protein product is CASSVVGTGGGYTF.

The genes are TRBV5-1 and TRBJ1-2; no definite D call. The CDR3 is 15 residues long. Trimming removed 0 bases from V and 3 bases from J, with 12 bases in between. CDR1 is SGHRS, CDR2 YFSETQ, per germline. The CDR3 DNA reads TGCGCCAGCAGCTTGGAGGGAGCCGGGGACTATGGCTACACCTTC. Translated, it gives CASSLEGAGDYGYTF. The complete variable domain, with remaining parts taken from reference TRBV5-1 and TRBJ1-2, reads KAGVTQTPRYLIKTRGQQVTLSCSPISGHRSVSWYQQTPGQGLQFLFEYFSETQRNKGNFPGRFSGRQFSNSRSEMNVSTLELGDSALYLCASSLEGAGDYGYTFGSGTRLTVV.

V is TRBV5-6 and J is TRBJ1-1, with 9 positions matching TRBD1. The CDR3 is 14 residues long. V lost 4 bases to trimming and J lost 2 bases; unmatched junction nucleotides: 3. Germline-derived CDR1 and CDR2 are SGHDT and YYEEEE. CDR3 sequence (DNA): TGTGCCAGCAGCCCGGGACAGGGAAACACTGAAGCTTTCTTT. Amino acid sequence: CASSPGQGNTEAFF.

The V gene is TRBV7-9, the J gene TRBJ2-2, with 12 bases aligning to TRBD2. CDR3 length equals 19 residues. V trimming: 3 bases; J trimming: 4 bases; junction bases outside the gene matches: 12. Germline CDR1 is SEHNR and CDR2 is FQNEAQ (reference sequence). The CDR3 nucleotides are TGTGCCAGCAGCTTGGGACAGGGCGCACTAGCGGGAGGCACCGGGGAGCTGTTTTTT. It specifies CASSLGQGALAGGTGELFF.

The chain recombines TRBV19 with TRBJ1-2; perhaps TRBD1 as D (5 bases). Germline CDR1 and CDR2: LNHDA and SQIVND (reference sequence). V lost 3 bases and J 4 bases, leaving 15 bases between the germline ends. The CDR3 consists of 15 residues. CDR3 amino acids: CASSISQGPLYGYTF. The CDR3 DNA follows: TGTGCCAGTAGTATTTCTCAGGGACCGCTCTATGGCTACACCTTC.

The chain uses TRBV5-1 and TRBJ2-7; TRBD2 aligns across 10 bases. The length of the CDR3 is 16 residues. Trimming at V came to 3 bases and at J to 5 bases, leaving 11 bases not matched to a gene. Germline lookup yields CDR1 SGHRS and CDR2 YFSETQ. The CDR3 reads CASSSTLSGRSHEQYF. CDR3 coding DNA: TGCGCCAGCAGCTCCACCCTTAGCGGGAGGAGTCACGAGCAGTACTTC.

This chain connects TRBV27 to TRBJ2-7, with TRBD1 matching 7 bases. V lost 4 bases to trimming and J lost 2 bases; unmatched junction nucleotides: 8. Germline lookup yields CDR1 MNHEY and CDR2 SMNVEV (reference sequence). The CDR3 has 15 residues. DNA of the CDR3: TGTGCCAGCAGTTCTCCCGGGACAGCAACCTACGAGCAGTACTTC. Translation gives CASSSPGTATYEQYF.

The V call is TRBV24-1, the J call TRBJ1-1, with D possibly being TRBD1 (5 bases). V gave up 7 bases and J gave up 1 base, with 9 bases separating them. CDR3 length: 13 residues. Germline V gene sequence: CDR1 KGHDR, CDR2 SFDVKD. This CDR3 reads CATRGTGNTEAFF. The CDR3 nucleotides read TGTGCCACCAGAGGGACGGGGAACACTGAAGCTTTCTTT.

V and J are TRBV5-5 and TRBJ2-5; 7 bases are shared with TRBD2. CDR1 is SGHKS, CDR2 YYEKEE, per germline (reference sequence). The CDR3 spans 15 residues. J was trimmed by 3 bases and V by 5 bases; bases with no gene match: 10. CDR3 sequence reads: CASSRPLLAEETQYF. The CDR3 region has the DNA TGTGCCAGCAGTCGCCCCCTTCTAGCGGAAGAGACCCAGTACTTC.

This chain links TRBV27 with TRBJ1-2; D possibly corresponds to TRBD1 (5 bases). The CDR3 has 14 amino acids. CDR1 and CDR2 (germline): MNHEY, SMNVEV (reference sequence). The V end lost 1 base, the J end lost 1 base, and 7 bases lay between the germline ends. The CDR3 DNA sequence: TGTGCCAGCAGTTTATGGGGCAGTAACTATGGCTACACCTTC. Its translation is CASSLWGSNYGYTF.

The chain has TRBV7-2 and TRBJ2-5; 9 positions match TRBD2. Germline CDR1 and CDR2: SGHTA and FQGNSA. The CDR3 covers 16 residues. With 4 bases clipped from V and 2 bases from J, the junction kept 8 bases outside the gene matches. The CDR3 protein is CASSSILTSGQETQYF. As DNA, the CDR3 is TGTGCCAGCAGCTCTATCCTGACTAGCGGTCAAGAGACCCAGTACTTC.

The rearrangement joins TRBV27 to TRBJ2-7, with TRBD1 matching over 7 bases. The CDR3 covers 14 residues. V dropped 5 bases and J dropped 3; count of bases not matched to a gene: 7. From germline, CDR1 is MNHEY and CDR2 SMNVEV (reference sequence). CDR3 in DNA: TGTGCCAGCAGTCCCCGGGACAGATTCTACGAGCAGTACTTC. This gives the protein CASSPRDRFYEQYF.

In the case of this clone: The junction departs from the called germline gene at one end, perhaps through a read error. The chain links TRBV4-3 to TRBJ2-1; 10 nucleotides agree with TRBD2. Germline CDR1 is LGHNA and CDR2 is YSLEER. This CDR3 has 13 residues. In nucleotides, the CDR3 is TGCGCCAGCAGACAAGCGGGGGGGACTGAGCAGTTCTTC. Its translation: CASRQAGGTEQFF.

The CDR3 sequence is CASSPTQGITDTQYF. The CDR3 DNA is TGTGCCAGCTCACCCACCCAGGGTATCACAGATACGCAGTATTTT. This sequence joins TRBV18 and TRBJ2-3, with TRBD1 as a possible D gene (5 bases). With 3 bases removed from V and 2 bases from J, the gap between germline ends came to 12 bases. The CDR3 runs 15 residues. Germline V lookup: CDR1 KGHSH, CDR2 LQKENI. The variable domain in full, completed from reference TRBV18 and TRBJ2-3, reads NAGVMQNPRHLVRRRGQEARLRCSPMKGHSHVYWYRQLPEEGLKFMVYLQKENIIDESGMPKERFSAEFPKEGPSILRIQQVVRGDSAAYFCASSPTQGITDTQYFGPGTRLTVL.

This clone has just one count. The CDR3 protein is CASSLRRGNYNEQFF. CDR3 DNA sequence: TGTGCCAGTAGTTTACGGAGGGGGAACTACAATGAGCAGTTCTTC. The gene calls are TRBV19 and TRBJ2-1; D might be TRBD1 or TRBD2, each matching 6 bases. Trimming took off 5 bases at V and 3 bases at J, with 14 bases between the two ends. This CDR3 spans 15 amino acids. CDR1 LNHDA and CDR2 SQIVND come from the germline V gene (reference sequence). The whole variable domain, filled in from reference TRBV19 and TRBJ2-1, reads DGGITQSPKYLFRKEGQNVTLSCEQNLNHDAMYWYRQDPGQGLRLIYYSQIVNDFQKGDIAEGYSVSREKKESFPLTVTSAQKNPTAFYLCASSLRRGNYNEQFFGPGTRLTVL.

V and J are TRBV3-1 (or the pseudogene TRBV3-2) and TRBJ1-1; D possibly corresponds to TRBD1 (5 bases). Looked up from germline, CDR1 is LGHDT and CDR2 is YNNKEL (reference sequence). The V and J ends lost 1 base and 1 base respectively, with 10 bases between them. The CDR3 is 15 amino acids. DNA for the CDR3: TGTGCCAGCAGCCAAGGGCAGGGTGGGAACACTGAAGCTTTCTTT. This sequence encodes CASSQGQGGNTEAFF.

V usage is TRBV19 and J usage is TRBJ1-5, with D uncertain. This CDR3 has 14 residues. V was trimmed by 2 bases and J by 4 bases, leaving 9 bases between them. Germline CDR1 is LNHDA and CDR2 is SQIVND (reference sequence). The CDR3 reads CASSILDGNQPQHF. CDR3 nucleotide sequence: TGTGCCAGTAGTATATTAGACGGGAATCAGCCCCAGCATTTT.

J is TRBJ2-7 and V is TRBV6-4, with 13 bases that match TRBD2. The germline V gene encodes CDR1 MRHNA and CDR2 SNTAGT. The CDR3 has 17 amino acids. With V trimmed by 6 bases and J by 6 bases, 14 bases remained unmatched. For the CDR3, the DNA is TGTGCCAGCAGCCGAAAAAAGACTAGCGGGAGGTCCCCCGAGCAGTACTTC. Amino acid sequence: CASSRKKTSGRSPEQYF.

The chain recombines TRBV19 with TRBJ2-2; no clear D. Germline-derived CDR1 and CDR2 are LNHDA and SQIVND (reference sequence). The CDR3 covers 14 residues. Trimming left V 5 bases short and J 4 bases short, with 11 bases between. CDR3 nucleotide sequence: TGTGCCAGTAGTCTGAGTTCGACCACCGGGGAGCTGTTTTTT. Translated, it gives CASSLSSTTGELFF. The full variable domain, in which reference TRBV19 and TRBJ2-2 provide the parts outside the CDR3, is DGGITQSPKYLFRKEGQNVTLSCEQNLNHDAMYWYRQDPGQGLRLIYYSQIVNDFQKGDIAEGYSVSREKKESFPLTVTSAQKNPTAFYLCASSLSSTTGELFFGEGSRLTVL.

DNA of the CDR3: TGTGCCAGCAGCTTAGCGTGGTCTTCCTCTGGAAACACCATATATTTT. Residues: CASSLAWSSSGNTIYF. The genes are TRBV7-8 and TRBJ1-3, with D unresolved. Germline loops: CDR1 SGHVS, CDR2 FQNEAQ. V gave up 0 bases and J gave up 0 bases, with 9 bases separating them. The CDR3 loop spans 16 amino acids.

CDR3 DNA sequence: TGTGCCAGCAGTTTAGCTAAAACTACAACAGATACGCAGTATTTT. This translates into CASSLAKTTTDTQYF. The rearrangement joins TRBV27 to TRBJ2-3; D not certain. Deletions cut 2 bases from V and 3 bases from J, with 12 bases between. In germline, CDR1 is MNHEY, CDR2 SMNVEV (reference sequence). This CDR3 contains 15 residues.

This chain joins TRBV3-1 (or the pseudogene TRBV3-2) and TRBJ2-7, with 8 bases aligning to TRBD1. The CDR3 sequence is 15 residues long. Trimming took 7 bases from V and 2 from J; bases not matched to a gene: 10. Germline V gene sequence: CDR1 LGHDT, CDR2 YNNKEL (reference sequence). This CDR3 reads CASTPGGPGAYEQYF. The CDR3 DNA reads TGTGCCAGCACCCCAGGGGGCCCGGGCGCCTACGAGCAGTACTTC.

The chain has TRBV29-1 and TRBJ2-7; maybe TRBD2 (5 bases). This CDR3 region has 13 residues. V shed 5 bases and J shed 2 bases, with 13 bases lying between them. Germline V lookup: CDR1 SQVTM, CDR2 ANQGSEA. The CDR3 loop is CSVYSSGTYEQYF. The CDR3, as DNA: TGCAGCGTTTATTCCAGCGGAACCTACGAGCAGTACTTC.

The CDR3 here is CASSSWGSWETGELFF. CDR3 nucleotides: TGTGCCAGCAGCTCTTGGGGTTCATGGGAGACCGGGGAGCTGTTTTTT. The chain employs TRBV28 and TRBJ2-2; the D gene is possibly TRBD2 (5 bases). Trimming left V 6 bases short and J 5 bases short, with 19 bases between. The CDR3 extends over 16 amino acids. The germline V gene encodes CDR1 MDHEN and CDR2 SYDVKM.